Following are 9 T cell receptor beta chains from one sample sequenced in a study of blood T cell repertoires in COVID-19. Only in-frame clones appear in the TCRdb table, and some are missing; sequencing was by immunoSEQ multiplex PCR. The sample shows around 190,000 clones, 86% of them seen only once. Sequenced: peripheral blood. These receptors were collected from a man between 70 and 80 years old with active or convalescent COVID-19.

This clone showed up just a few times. The chain's CDR3 is CASSESRFDVWGTETTYEQYF. The CDR3 DNA reads TGCGCCAGCAGTGAGTCGAGATTCGACGTATGGGGGACAGAGACGACCTACGAGCAGTACTTC. The rearrangement links TRBV10-1 to TRBJ2-7, with TRBD1 matching 7 bases. J lost 2 bases, V lost 0 bases, and 22 bases had no gene match. Germline V gene lookup returns CDR1 WNHNN and CDR2 SYGVQD (reference sequence). The CDR3 sequence is 21 residues long.

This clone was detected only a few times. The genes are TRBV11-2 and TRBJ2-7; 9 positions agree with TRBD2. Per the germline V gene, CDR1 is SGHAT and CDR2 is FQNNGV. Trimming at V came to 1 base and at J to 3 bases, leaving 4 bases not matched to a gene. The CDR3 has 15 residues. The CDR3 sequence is CASSLGSGSIYEQYF. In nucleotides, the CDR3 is TGTGCCAGCAGCTTAGGTAGCGGGAGTATCTACGAGCAGTACTTC.

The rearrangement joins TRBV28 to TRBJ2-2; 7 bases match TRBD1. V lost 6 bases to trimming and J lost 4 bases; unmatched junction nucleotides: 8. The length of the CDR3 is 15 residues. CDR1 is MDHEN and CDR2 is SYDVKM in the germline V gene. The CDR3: CASSLQGFGTGELFF. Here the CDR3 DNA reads TGTGCCAGCAGCTTACAGGGGTTCGGCACCGGGGAGCTGTTTTTT.

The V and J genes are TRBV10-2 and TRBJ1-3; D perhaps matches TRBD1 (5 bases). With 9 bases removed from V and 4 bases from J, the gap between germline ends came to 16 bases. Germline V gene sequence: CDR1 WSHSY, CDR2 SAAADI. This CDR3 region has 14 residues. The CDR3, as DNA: TGCGCCAGTTACCGGGGGACGGAAGGAAACACCATATATTTT. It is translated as CASYRGTEGNTIYF.

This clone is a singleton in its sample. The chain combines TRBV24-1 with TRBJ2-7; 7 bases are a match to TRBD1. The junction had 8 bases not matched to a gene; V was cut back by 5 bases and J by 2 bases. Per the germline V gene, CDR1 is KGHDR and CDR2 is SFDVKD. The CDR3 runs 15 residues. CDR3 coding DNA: TGTGCCACCAGTGCAGGACAGGCATTTCCCTACGAGCAGTACTTC. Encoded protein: CATSAGQAFPYEQYF.

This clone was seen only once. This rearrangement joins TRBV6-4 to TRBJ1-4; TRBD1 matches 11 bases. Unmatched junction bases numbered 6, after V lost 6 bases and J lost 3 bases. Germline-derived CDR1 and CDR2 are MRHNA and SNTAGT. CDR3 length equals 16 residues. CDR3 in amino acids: CASRPGQGASNEKLFF. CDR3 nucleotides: TGTGCCAGCAGACCTGGACAGGGGGCGTCTAATGAAAAACTGTTTTTT.

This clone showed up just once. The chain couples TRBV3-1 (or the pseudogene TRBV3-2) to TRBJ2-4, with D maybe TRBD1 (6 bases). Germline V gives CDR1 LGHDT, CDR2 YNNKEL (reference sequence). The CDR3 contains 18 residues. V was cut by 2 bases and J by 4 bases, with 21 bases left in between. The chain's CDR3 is CASSQWGSQDSQKNIQYF. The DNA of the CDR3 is TGTGCCAGCAGCCAATGGGGGTCGCAGGACAGCCAAAAAAACATTCAGTACTTC.

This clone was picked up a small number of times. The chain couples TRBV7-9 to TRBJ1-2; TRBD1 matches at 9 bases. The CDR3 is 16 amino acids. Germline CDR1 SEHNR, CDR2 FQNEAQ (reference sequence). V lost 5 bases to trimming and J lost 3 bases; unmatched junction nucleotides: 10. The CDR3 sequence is CASSPRPTGGDYGYTF. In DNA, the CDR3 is TGTGCCAGCAGCCCAAGACCCACAGGGGGCGACTATGGCTACACCTTC.

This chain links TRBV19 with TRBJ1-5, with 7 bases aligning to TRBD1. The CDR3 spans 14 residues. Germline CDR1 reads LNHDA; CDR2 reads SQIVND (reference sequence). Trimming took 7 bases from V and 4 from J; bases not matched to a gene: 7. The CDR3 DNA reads TGTGCCAGTACCCGCAGGGGGGCTAATCAGCCCCAGCATTTT. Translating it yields CASTRRGANQPQHF.